Only a few counts were recorded for the clone carrying this T cell receptor beta chain. The target antigen is unknown. The CDR3 regions of TCR beta were amplified from RNA transcripts. HTBI primers were the set used in a first-round RT-PCR of the TCR CDR3. MiXCR, applied by TCRdb to the multiplex PCR reads, yields one record per CDR3 protein. Among roughly 600,000 distinct CDR3 sequences listed, roughly 15% were seen once. The sample is drawn from a study of T cells in Graves' hyperthyroidism and ophthalmopathy. The wider study: Peripheral blood was secured at the point of initial diagnosis, before any treatment. Study-wide points: Ophthalmopathy onset followed model prediction by a median about six months.

Germline-derived CDR1 and CDR2 are SGHDN and FVKESK. The ends were cut back, 5 bases at V and 3 bases at J, with 13 bases in the middle. The length of the CDR3 is 14 residues. The sequenced sample consisted of blood. This receptor was identified in a woman aged 45-65 years with Graves' ophthalmopathy. The chain couples TRBV14 to TRBJ1-1; D remains ambiguous. The CDR3 DNA reads TGTGCCAGCAGCTCCGGGTCCTGGGACACTGAAGCTTTCTTT. Translated: CASSSGSWDTEAFF.